The 18 T cell receptor beta chains below were found in one sample sequenced in a study of shared clonotypes between healthy human individuals. TCRdb's table, derived via immunoSEQ multiplex PCR, lists solely in-frame clones and lacks some. The table records hundreds of thousands of clones, 87% of them present only once. The sequencing sample was made of memory CD8+ T cells sorted from blood. Noted subset: CD45RO+ cells pooled with CCR7-negative TemRA cells. The source of these receptors is a man aged 18-30 years in good health.

The chain has TRBV19 and TRBJ2-1, with 13 positions matching TRBD2. Germline V gene data show CDR1 as LNHDA and CDR2 as SQIVND (reference sequence). CDR3 size: 18 residues. V lost 6 bases to trimming and J lost 4 bases; unmatched junction nucleotides: 12. CDR3 region: CASRVLAGGPLNYNEQFF. The CDR3 DNA is TGTGCCAGTAGAGTACTAGCGGGAGGGCCCCTGAATTACAATGAGCAGTTCTTC.

The chain is built from TRBV29-1 and TRBJ2-7; possibly TRBD1 or TRBD2 for D (5 bases each). Germline V gene data show CDR1 as SQVTM and CDR2 as ANQGSEA. The V and J ends lost 6 bases and 2 bases respectively, with 17 bases between them. The CDR3 loop spans 14 amino acids. The CDR3 region has the DNA TGCAGCGTGGCCGAGGGGCAGGGCCCCTACGAGCAGTACTTC. As protein: CSVAEGQGPYEQYF.

The V call is TRBV9, the J call TRBJ1-3, with D perhaps matching TRBD1 (5 bases). The germline V gene has CDR1 SGDLS and CDR2 YYNGEE. V lost 4 bases to trimming and J lost 0 bases, with 11 bases between them. There are 15 residues in the CDR3. CDR3: CASSHTGLSGNTIYF. The CDR3 nucleotides are TGTGCCAGCAGCCATACAGGCCTCTCTGGAAACACCATATATTTT.

As regards this clone: A far larger clone is just one base off, so this is likely a read error. The chain joins TRBV10-2 to TRBJ1-2; D might be TRBD1 (5 bases). In germline, CDR1 is WSHSY, CDR2 SAAADI. The CDR3 consists of 16 residues. The CDR3 reads CVSSESAGSRGYGYTF. CDR3 sequence (DNA): TGCGTCAGCAGTGAGTCGGCAGGGAGTCGGGGCTATGGCTACACCTTC.

The chain is built from TRBV4-3 and TRBJ2-1, with 7 bases lining up with TRBD2. In germline, CDR1 is LGHNA, CDR2 YSLEER. V was pared by 3 bases and J by 1 base, with 6 bases of the junction left unmatched. CDR3 length: 16 amino acids. The CDR3 region has the DNA TGCGCCAGCAGCCAGGGACTAAGCGGATCCTACAATGAGCAGTTCTTC. Protein sequence: CASSQGLSGSYNEQFF.

This clone was detected only once. J is TRBJ2-7 and V is TRBV30; 7 bases align to TRBD2. The CDR3 contains 13 residues. J gave up 0 bases and V 8 bases, and 7 bases lay outside the gene matches. Looked up from germline, CDR1 is GTSNPN and CDR2 is SVGIG (reference sequence). The CDR3: CARGDGYSYEQYF. DNA of the CDR3: TGTGCCCGGGGGGACGGTTACTCCTACGAGCAGTACTTC.

The sample holds one count of this clone. The rearrangement uses TRBV29-1 and TRBJ1-2; D is undetermined. V was trimmed by 5 bases and J by 4 bases, leaving 20 bases between them. There are 15 residues in the CDR3. CDR1 is SQVTM and CDR2 is ANQGSEA in the germline V gene. CDR3: CSVLGSPNPLYGYTF. The CDR3 DNA sequence: TGCAGCGTTTTGGGTAGTCCGAACCCCCTCTATGGCTACACCTTC.

The chain links TRBV29-1 to TRBJ1-1, with D uncertain. Trimming removed 5 bases at V and 6 bases at J, with 13 bases between. The CDR3 sequence is 12 residues long. CDR1 is SQVTM and CDR2 is ANQGSEA in the germline V gene. The CDR3 region is CSVSFGVSEAFF. DNA for the CDR3: TGCAGCGTTTCCTTCGGCGTGTCTGAAGCTTTCTTT.

This chain links TRBV5-4 with TRBJ2-5; D may be TRBD2 (5 bases). Germline loops: CDR1 SGHNT, CDR2 YYREEE (reference sequence). V was shortened by 5 bases and J by 3 bases, with 11 bases between the two germline ends. This CDR3 is 13 amino acids long. The DNA of the CDR3 is TGTGCCAGCAGTGGCGGAGGAGAAGAGACCCAGTACTTC. Protein product: CASSGGGEETQYF.

This sequence joins TRBV21-1 and TRBJ1-4; the table's TRBD1 call for D was not verified on the DNA. TRBV21-1 is listed as a pseudogene. The CDR3 is made up of 15 amino acids. The DNA for the CDR3 is TGTGCCAACCTACCCCTGGACAGAGGCCTAGAAAAACTGTTTTTT. Its translation: CANLPLDRGLEKLFF.

The J gene is TRBJ2-3, the V gene TRBV9, with a tentative D call TRBD2 (6 bases). This CDR3 contains 15 residues. V lost 0 bases and J lost 5, with 13 bases in between. CDR1 is SGDLS and CDR2 is YYNGEE in the germline V gene. CDR3 residues: CASSVEASEEDTQYF. CDR3 nucleotide sequence: TGTGCCAGCAGCGTAGAGGCTAGCGAGGAAGATACGCAGTATTTT.

Points on this clone: This may come from a read error, since a much larger clone is one base off. This same CDR3 is encoded by further DNA sequences in the sample. The genes are TRBV27 and TRBJ2-7, with a possible D match to TRBD1 (6 bases). Trimming removed 5 bases at V and 1 base at J, with 9 bases between. This CDR3 contains 13 residues. CDR1 and CDR2 (germline): MNHEY, SMNVEV (reference sequence). As DNA, the CDR3 is TGTGCCAGCAGTCTACAGGGATCCTACGAGCAGTACTTC. This encodes CASSLQGSYEQYF.

About this clone: At the DNA level, this CDR3 is encoded by other sequences in the same sample as well. This rearrangement joins TRBV4-1 to TRBJ2-7, with unresolved D. CDR1 MGHRA and CDR2 YSYEKL come from the germline V gene. This CDR3 spans 14 amino acids. V was cut by 0 bases and J by 0 bases, with 6 bases left in between. The CDR3, as DNA: TGCGCCAGCAGCCAAGAGCCGGGCTCCTACGAGCAGTACTTC. This gives the protein CASSQEPGSYEQYF.

The rearrangement uses TRBV5-1 and TRBJ1-1, with D uncertain. Trimming shortened V by 2 bases and J by 4 bases, and 9 bases separated the two germline ends. The V gene's germline CDR1 is SGHRS and CDR2 YFSETQ. The CDR3 runs to 13 residues. CDR3 amino acids: CASSFGEGTEAFF. As DNA, the CDR3 is TGCGCCAGCAGCTTCGGGGAGGGCACTGAAGCTTTCTTT. Combining the CDR3 with reference TRBV5-1 and TRBJ1-1 gives the whole variable domain KAGVTQTPRYLIKTRGQQVTLSCSPISGHRSVSWYQQTPGQGLQFLFEYFSETQRNKGNFPGRFSGRQFSNSRSEMNVSTLELGDSALYLCASSFGEGTEAFFGQGTRLTVV.

This chain links TRBV6-5 with TRBJ1-4; D might be TRBD1 (5 bases). V was cut by 3 bases and J by 8 bases, with 13 bases left in between. The CDR3 sequence is 14 residues long. CDR1 MNHEY and CDR2 SVGAGI come from the germline V gene. CDR3 sequence (DNA): TGTGCCAGCAGTTATGTCCAGGGTGGGGAAAAACTGTTTTTT. This encodes CASSYVQGGEKLFF.

This clone was observed once. V is TRBV28 and J is TRBJ2-2; no firm D call. V was trimmed by 3 bases and J by 6 bases, leaving 14 bases between them. This CDR3 has 15 residues. Germline CDR1 MDHEN, CDR2 SYDVKM. The CDR3: CASSLFRNGAGELFF. CDR3 coding DNA: TGTGCCAGCAGTTTGTTCAGGAATGGGGCCGGGGAGCTGTTTTTT.

The rearrangement links TRBV19 to TRBJ1-1; D ambiguous. In germline, CDR1 is LNHDA, CDR2 SQIVND (reference sequence). The CDR3 loop spans 16 amino acids. The V end lost 4 bases, the J end lost 0 bases, and 15 bases lay between the germline ends. The CDR3 bases are TGTGCCAGTAGTAGCTTAGAAGGAGGCATGAACACTGAAGCTTTCTTT. Residues: CASSSLEGGMNTEAFF.

V gene TRBV4-1 combines with J gene TRBJ2-7; D perhaps matches TRBD2 (7 bases). The CDR3 spans 17 residues. V was shortened by 1 base and J by 2 bases, with 18 bases between the two germline ends. The germline V gene has CDR1 MGHRA and CDR2 YSYEKL. CDR3 region: CASSQVAGGGAAYEQYF. The CDR3 coding sequence is TGCGCCAGCAGCCAAGTCGCTGGAGGGGGGGCCGCCTACGAGCAGTACTTC.